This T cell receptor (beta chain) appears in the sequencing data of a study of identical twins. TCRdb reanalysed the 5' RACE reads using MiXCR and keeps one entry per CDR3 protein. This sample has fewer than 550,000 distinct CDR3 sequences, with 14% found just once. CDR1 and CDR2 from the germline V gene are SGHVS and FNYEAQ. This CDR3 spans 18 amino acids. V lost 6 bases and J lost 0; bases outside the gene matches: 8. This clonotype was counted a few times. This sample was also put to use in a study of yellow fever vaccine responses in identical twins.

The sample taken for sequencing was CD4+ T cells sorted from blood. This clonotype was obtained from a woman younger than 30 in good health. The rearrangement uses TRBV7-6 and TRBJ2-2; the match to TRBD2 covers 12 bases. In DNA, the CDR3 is TGTGCCAGCAGAAAGGGACTAGCGGGTGGATCGAACACCGGGGAGCTGTTTTTT. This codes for CASRKGLAGGSNTGELFF.